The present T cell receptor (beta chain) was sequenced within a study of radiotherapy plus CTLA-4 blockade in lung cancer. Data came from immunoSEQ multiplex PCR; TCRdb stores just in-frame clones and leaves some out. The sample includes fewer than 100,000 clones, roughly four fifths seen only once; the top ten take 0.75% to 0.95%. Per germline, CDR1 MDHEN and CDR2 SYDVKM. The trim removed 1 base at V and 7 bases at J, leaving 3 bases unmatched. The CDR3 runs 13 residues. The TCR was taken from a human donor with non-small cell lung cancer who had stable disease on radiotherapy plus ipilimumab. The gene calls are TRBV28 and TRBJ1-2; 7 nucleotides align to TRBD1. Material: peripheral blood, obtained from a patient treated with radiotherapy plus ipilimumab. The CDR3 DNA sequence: TGTGCCAGCAGTTTATTAAACAGGGGTGGCTACACCTTC. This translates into CASSLLNRGGYTF.